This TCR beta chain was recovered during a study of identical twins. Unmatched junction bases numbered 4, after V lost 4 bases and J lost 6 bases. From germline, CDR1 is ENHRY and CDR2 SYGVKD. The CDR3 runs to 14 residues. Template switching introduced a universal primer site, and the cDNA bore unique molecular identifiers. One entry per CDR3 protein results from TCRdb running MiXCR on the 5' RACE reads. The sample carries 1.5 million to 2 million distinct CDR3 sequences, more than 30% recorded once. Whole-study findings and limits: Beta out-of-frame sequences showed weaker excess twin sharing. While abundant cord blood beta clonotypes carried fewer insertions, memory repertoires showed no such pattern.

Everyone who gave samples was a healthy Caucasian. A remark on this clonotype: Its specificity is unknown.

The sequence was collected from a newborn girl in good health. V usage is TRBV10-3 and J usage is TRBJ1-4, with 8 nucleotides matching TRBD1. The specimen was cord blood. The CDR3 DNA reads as TGTGCCATCAGTGGGACAGGGAGGGATGAAAAACTGTTTTTT. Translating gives CAISGTGRDEKLFF.